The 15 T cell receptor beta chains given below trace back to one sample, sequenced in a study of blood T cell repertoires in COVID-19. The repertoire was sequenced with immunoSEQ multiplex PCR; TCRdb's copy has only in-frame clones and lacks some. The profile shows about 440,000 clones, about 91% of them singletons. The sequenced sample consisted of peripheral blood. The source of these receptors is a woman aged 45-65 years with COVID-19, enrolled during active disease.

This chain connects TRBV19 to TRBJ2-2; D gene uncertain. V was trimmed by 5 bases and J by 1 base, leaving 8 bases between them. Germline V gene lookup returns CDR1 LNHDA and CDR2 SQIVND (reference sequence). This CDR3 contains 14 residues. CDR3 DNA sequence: TGTGCCAGTAGTTCCCCAATGAACACCGGGGAGCTGTTTTTT. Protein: CASSSPMNTGELFF.

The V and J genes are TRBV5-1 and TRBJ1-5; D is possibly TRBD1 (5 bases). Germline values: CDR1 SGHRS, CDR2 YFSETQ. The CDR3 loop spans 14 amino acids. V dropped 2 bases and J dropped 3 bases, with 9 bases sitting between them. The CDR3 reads CASSLDSDNQPQHF. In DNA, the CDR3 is TGCGCCAGCAGCTTAGACAGCGACAATCAGCCCCAGCATTTT.

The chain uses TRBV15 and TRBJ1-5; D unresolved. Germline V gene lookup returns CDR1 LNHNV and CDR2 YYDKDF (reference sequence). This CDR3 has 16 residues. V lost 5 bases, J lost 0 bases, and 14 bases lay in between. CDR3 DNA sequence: TGTGCCACCAGCCTTTTGTACAGATATAGCAATCAGCCCCAGCATTTT. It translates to CATSLLYRYSNQPQHF.

Here the CDR3 reads CASSLSPPRGANEKLFF. The CDR3 nucleotides read TGTGCCAGCAGTTTATCCCCGCCCCGGGGGGCTAATGAAAAACTGTTTTTT. J is TRBJ1-4 and V is TRBV28, with D perhaps TRBD1 (5 bases). Deletions cut 1 base from V and 3 bases from J, with 15 bases between. CDR3 length: 17 amino acids. Germline V lookup: CDR1 MDHEN, CDR2 SYDVKM.

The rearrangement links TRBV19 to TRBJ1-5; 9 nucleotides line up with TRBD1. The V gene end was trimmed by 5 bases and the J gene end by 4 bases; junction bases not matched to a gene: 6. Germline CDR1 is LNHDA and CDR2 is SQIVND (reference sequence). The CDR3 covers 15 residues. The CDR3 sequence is CASSLGQGRNQPQHF. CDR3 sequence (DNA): TGTGCCAGTAGTCTAGGACAGGGGAGGAATCAGCCCCAGCATTTT.

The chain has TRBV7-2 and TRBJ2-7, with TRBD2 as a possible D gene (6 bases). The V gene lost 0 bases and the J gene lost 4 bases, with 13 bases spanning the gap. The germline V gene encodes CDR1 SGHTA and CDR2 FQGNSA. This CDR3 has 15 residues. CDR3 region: CASSLAGGHVYEQYF. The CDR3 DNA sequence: TGTGCCAGCAGCTTAGCGGGGGGTCACGTGTACGAGCAGTACTTC.

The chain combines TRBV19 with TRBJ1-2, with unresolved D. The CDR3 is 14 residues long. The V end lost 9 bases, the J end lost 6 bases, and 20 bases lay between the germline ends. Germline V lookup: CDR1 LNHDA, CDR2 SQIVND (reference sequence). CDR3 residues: CASSQLSGINGYTF. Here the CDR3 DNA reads TGTGCCAGCAGCCAACTCTCGGGGATTAATGGCTACACCTTC.

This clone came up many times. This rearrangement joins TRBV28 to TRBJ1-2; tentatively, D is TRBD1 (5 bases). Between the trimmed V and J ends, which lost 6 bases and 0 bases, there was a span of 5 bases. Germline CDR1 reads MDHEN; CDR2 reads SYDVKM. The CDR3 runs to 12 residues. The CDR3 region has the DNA TGTGCCAGCAGGACAGCTAACTATGGCTACACCTTC. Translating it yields CASRTANYGYTF.

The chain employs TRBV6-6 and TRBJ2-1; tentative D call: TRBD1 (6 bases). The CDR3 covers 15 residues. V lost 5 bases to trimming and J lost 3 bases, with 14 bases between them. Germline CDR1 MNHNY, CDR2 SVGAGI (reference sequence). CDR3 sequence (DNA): TGTGCCAGCAGTCCTACGAGGGGGAACTACAATGAGCAGTTCTTC. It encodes CASSPTRGNYNEQFF.

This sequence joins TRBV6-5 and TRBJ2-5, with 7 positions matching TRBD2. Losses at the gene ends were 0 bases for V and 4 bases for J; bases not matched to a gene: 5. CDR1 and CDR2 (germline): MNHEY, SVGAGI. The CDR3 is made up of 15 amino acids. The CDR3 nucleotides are TGTGCCAGCAGTTACTCGGTAGGGAGGGGAGAGACCCAGTACTTC. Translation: CASSYSVGRGETQYF.

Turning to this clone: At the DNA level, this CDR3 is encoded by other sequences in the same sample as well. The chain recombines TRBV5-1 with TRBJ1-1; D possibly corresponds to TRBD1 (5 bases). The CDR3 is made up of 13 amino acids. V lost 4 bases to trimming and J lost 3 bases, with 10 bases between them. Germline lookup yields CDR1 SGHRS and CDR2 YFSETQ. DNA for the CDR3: TGCGCCAGCAGCCCCGGGGGGGACACTGAAGCTTTCTTT. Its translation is CASSPGGDTEAFF.

The CDR3 sequence is CATRGQDLTRETQYF. The DNA for the CDR3 is TGTGCCACCAGGGGGCAGGATCTAACAAGGGAGACCCAGTACTTC. V usage is TRBV28 and J usage is TRBJ2-5; 8 positions agree with TRBD1. CDR1 and CDR2 (germline): MDHEN, SYDVKM. V lost 10 bases, J lost 5 bases, and 15 bases stayed unmatched. The CDR3 has 15 amino acids. The full variable domain, in which reference TRBV28 and TRBJ2-5 provide the parts outside the CDR3, is DVKVTQSSRYLVKRTGEKVFLECVQDMDHENMFWYRQDPGLGLRLIYFSYDVKMKEKGDIPEGYSVSREKKERFSLILESASTNQTSMYLCATRGQDLTRETQYFGPGTRLLVL.

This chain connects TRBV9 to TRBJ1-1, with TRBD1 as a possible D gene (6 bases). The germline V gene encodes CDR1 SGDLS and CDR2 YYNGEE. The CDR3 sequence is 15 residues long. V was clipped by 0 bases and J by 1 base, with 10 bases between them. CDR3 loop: CASSVAGQKNTEAFF. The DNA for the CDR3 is TGTGCCAGCAGCGTAGCAGGACAGAAGAACACTGAAGCTTTCTTT.

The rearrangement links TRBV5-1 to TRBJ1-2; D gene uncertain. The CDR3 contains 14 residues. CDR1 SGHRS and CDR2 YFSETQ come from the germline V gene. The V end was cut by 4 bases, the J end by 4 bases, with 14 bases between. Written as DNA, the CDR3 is TGCGCCAGCAGCGTGTGGTTTACGGGCTATGGCTACACCTTC. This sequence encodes CASSVWFTGYGYTF.

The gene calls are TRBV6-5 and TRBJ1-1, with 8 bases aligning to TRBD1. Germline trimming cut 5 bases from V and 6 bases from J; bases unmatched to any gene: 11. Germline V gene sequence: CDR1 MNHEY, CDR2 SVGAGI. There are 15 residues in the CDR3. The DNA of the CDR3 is TGTGCCAGCAGTCTAAATCGACAGGGGAAACCTGAAGCTTTCTTT. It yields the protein CASSLNRQGKPEAFF.